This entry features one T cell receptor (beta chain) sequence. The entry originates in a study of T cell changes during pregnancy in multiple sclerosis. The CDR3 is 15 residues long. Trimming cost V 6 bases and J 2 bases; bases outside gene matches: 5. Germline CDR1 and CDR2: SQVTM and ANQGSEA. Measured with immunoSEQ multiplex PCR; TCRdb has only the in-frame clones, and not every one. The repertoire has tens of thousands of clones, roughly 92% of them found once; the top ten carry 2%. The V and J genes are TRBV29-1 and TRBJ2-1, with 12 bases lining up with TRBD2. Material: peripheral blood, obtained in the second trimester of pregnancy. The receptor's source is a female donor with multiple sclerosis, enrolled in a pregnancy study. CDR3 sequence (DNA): TGCAGCGTGACTAGCGGGAGTGGGGCCTACAATGAGCAGTTCTTC. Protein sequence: CSVTSGSGAYNEQFF.